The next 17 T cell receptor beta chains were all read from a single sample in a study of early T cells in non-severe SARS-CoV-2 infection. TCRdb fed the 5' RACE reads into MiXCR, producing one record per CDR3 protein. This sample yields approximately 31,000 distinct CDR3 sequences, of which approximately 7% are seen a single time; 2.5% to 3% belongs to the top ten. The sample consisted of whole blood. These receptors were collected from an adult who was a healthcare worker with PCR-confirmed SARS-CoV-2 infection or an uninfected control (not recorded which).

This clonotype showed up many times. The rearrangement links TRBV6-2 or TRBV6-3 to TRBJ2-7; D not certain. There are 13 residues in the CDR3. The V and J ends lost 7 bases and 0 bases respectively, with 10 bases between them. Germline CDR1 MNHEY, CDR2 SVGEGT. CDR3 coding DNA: TGTGCCAGCACTGGCGCTAACTCCTACGAGCAGTACTTC. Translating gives CASTGANSYEQYF.

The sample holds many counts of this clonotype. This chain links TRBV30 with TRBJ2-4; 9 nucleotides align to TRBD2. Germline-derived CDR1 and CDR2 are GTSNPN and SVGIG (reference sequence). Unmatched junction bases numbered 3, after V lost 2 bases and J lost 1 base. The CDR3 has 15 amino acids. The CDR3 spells CAWSLLAGAKNIQYF. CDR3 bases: TGTGCCTGGAGTTTGCTAGCGGGGGCCAAAAACATTCAGTACTTC.

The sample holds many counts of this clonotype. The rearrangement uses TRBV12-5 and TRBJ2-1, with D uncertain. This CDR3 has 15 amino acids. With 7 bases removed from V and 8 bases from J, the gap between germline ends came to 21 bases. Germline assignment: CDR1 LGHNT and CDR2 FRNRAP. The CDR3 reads CASAPGAVVRHEQFF. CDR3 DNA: TGTGCTAGTGCCCCCGGCGCGGTAGTCCGCCATGAGCAGTTCTTC.

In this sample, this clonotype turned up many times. The CDR3 sequence: CASSLGDGGLHNEQFF. The CDR3 region has the DNA TGTGCCAGCAGTTTAGGGGACGGGGGCTTACACAATGAGCAGTTCTTC. V is TRBV12-3 or TRBV12-4 and J is TRBJ2-1, with D perhaps TRBD1 or TRBD2 (6 bases each). The CDR3 consists of 16 residues. Between the trimmed V and J ends, which lost 1 base and 5 bases, there was a span of 15 bases.

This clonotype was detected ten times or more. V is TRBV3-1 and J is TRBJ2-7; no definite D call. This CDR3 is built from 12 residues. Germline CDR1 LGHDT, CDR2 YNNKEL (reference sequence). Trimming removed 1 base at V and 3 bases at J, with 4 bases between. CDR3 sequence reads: CASSQALYEQYF. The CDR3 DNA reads TGTGCCAGCAGCCAAGCTCTCTACGAGCAGTACTTC.

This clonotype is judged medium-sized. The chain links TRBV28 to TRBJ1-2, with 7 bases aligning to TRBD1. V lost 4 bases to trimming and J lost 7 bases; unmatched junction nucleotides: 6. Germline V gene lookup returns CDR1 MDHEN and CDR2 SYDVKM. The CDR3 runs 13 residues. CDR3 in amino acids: CASSSVDRVGYTF. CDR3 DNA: TGTGCCAGCAGTTCAGTTGACAGGGTTGGCTACACCTTC.

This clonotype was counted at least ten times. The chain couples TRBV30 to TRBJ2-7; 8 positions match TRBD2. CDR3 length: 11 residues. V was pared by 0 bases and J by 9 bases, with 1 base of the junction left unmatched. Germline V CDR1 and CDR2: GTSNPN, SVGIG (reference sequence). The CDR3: CAWSVLAVQYF. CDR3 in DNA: TGTGCCTGGAGTGTACTAGCGGTGCAGTACTTC.

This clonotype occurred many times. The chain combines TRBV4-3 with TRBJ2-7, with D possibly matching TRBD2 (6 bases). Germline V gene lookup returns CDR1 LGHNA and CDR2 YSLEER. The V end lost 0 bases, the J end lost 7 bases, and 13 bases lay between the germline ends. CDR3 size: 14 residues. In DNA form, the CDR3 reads TGCGCCAGCAGCCAAGATCAAGGGACTGGGGAGCAGTACTTC. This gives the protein CASSQDQGTGEQYF.

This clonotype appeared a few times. This CDR3 is CASSPPADPETQYF. The CDR3 DNA reads TGTGCCAGCTCACCACCTGCGGATCCAGAGACCCAGTACTTC. The chain combines TRBV18 with TRBJ2-5, with D unresolved. Trimming left V 0 bases short and J 4 bases short, with 9 bases between. CDR1 KGHSH and CDR2 LQKENI come from the germline V gene. The CDR3 contains 14 residues.

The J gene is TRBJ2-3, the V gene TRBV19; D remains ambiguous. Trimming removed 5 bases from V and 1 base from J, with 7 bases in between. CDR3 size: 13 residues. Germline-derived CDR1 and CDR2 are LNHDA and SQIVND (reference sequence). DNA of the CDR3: TGTGCCAGTAGTCCCACCGGCACAGATACGCAGTATTTT. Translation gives CASSPTGTDTQYF.

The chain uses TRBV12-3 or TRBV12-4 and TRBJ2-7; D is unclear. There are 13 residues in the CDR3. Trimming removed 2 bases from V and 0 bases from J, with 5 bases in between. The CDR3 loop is CASSLPLSYEQYF. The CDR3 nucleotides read TGTGCCAGCAGTTTACCCCTCTCCTACGAGCAGTACTTC.

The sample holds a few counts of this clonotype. DNA of the CDR3: TGTGCCAGCAGTTTGGACAGGAACTATGGCTACACCTTC. Protein sequence: CASSLDRNYGYTF. V gene TRBV28 combines with J gene TRBJ1-2, with 7 bases fitting TRBD1. The junction had 0 bases not matched to a gene; V was cut back by 3 bases and J by 2 bases. The CDR3 covers 13 residues. The germline V gene has CDR1 MDHEN and CDR2 SYDVKM.

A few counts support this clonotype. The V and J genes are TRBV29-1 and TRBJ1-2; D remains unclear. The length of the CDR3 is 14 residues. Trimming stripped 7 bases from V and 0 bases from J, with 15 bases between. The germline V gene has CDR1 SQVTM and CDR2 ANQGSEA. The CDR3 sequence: CSAREVSANYGYTF. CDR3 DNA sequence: TGCAGCGCCCGGGAGGTCTCAGCTAACTATGGCTACACCTTC.

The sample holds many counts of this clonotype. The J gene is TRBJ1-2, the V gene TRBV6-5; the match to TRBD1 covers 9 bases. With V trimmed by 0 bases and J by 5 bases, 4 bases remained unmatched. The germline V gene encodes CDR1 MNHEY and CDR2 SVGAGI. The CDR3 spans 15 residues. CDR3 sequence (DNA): TGTGCCAGCAGTTACTCGAGACAGGGGGTTTATGGCTACACCTTC. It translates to CASSYSRQGVYGYTF.

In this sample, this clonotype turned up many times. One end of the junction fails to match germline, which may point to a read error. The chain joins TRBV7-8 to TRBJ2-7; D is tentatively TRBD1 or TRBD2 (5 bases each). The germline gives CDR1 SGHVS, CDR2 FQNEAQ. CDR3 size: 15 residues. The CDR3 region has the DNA TGTGCCAGCAGATTAGCCGGGACCTCGGGCTCCGAGCAGTACTTC. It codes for CASRLAGTSGSEQYF.

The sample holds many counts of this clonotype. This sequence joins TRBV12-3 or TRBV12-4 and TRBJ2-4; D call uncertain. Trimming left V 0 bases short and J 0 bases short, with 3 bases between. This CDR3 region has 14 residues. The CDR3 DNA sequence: TGTGCCAGCAGTTTAGCGGTAGCCAAAAACATTCAGTACTTC. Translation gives CASSLAVAKNIQYF.

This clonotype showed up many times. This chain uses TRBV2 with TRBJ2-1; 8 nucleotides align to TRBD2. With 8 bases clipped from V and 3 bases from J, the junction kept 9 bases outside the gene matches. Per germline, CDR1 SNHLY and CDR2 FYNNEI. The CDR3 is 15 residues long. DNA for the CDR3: TGTGCCAGCTCGAGAGAGGCGGGGGGCTACAATGAGCAGTTCTTC. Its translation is CASSREAGGYNEQFF.